Reported below is one T cell receptor beta chain. The sample is drawn from a study of blood T cell repertoires in COVID-19. Study as a whole: Sites across the United States, Italy and Spain contributed samples from acute and convalescent COVID-19. The cDNA or gDNA used as material had been derived from T cells, B-cell-depleted T cells, or PBMCs.

V lost 6 bases, J lost 2 bases, and 14 bases lay in between. The CDR3 sequence is 14 residues long. Germline lookup yields CDR1 LNHDA and CDR2 SQIVND (reference sequence). In the original processing: Estimation of nucleated cell counts relied on the amplification of reference gene primers. Produced via immunoSEQ multiplex PCR; TCRdb's table is partial and in-frame only. V and J calls and clone size are as listed in that table; D and trimming were resolved from the DNA. The data contain some 120,000 clones, roughly nine tenths of them seen just once; the ten biggest clones take up 25% to 35%. Sequenced material: peripheral blood. The chain couples TRBV19 to TRBJ2-7; possible D gene TRBD2, 7 bases. This sequence originates from a man between 70 and 80 years old with active or convalescent COVID-19. This CDR3 reads CASSSGEGAYEQYF. The CDR3 DNA sequence: TGTGCCAGTAGCTCAGGGGAGGGGGCCTACGAGCAGTACTTC.